Listed below are T cell receptor beta chains from one sample, sequenced in a study of blood T cell repertoires in COVID-19. TCRdb's table, derived via immunoSEQ multiplex PCR, lists solely in-frame clones and lacks some. This table holds 140,000 to 150,000 clones, around 79% found once. Sequences were obtained from peripheral blood. The receptors stem from a man in his forties or fifties with active or convalescent COVID-19. Each CDR3 is given with its conserved first and last residue.

v_gene	j_gene	CDR3aa
TRBV7-6	TRBJ2-3	CASSFSGRAANTQYF
TRBV3-1/TRBV3-2	TRBJ2-7	CASSQGYLAGEGEQYF
TRBV6-6	TRBJ1-1	CASSYSDRGNTEAFF
TRBV7-3	TRBJ2-3	CASRGGDTQYF
TRBV5-1	TRBJ2-5	CASSPGGAGTGIWETQYF
TRBV11-2	TRBJ2-5	CASSLDRTVQETQYF
TRBV19	TRBJ2-7	CASSELAGDAYEQYF
TRBV5-5	TRBJ2-7	CASSFRGYEQYF
TRBV7-9	TRBJ2-1	CASSITRDYNEQFF
TRBV2	TRBJ1-5	CASGYDRVGSQPQHF
TRBV27	TRBJ2-1	CASSSTGFNEQFF
TRBV6-5	TRBJ1-1	CASSSWGGREAFF
TRBV12-2	TRBJ2-1	CASRSRTGLAGVGDYNEQFF
TRBV11-2	TRBJ2-5	CASSLDQGGWKTQYF
TRBV24-1	TRBJ2-1	CATSDGQGGKPYNEQFF
TRBV5-1	TRBJ2-5	CASSLAVGGAQETQYF
TRBV28	TRBJ2-5	CASSSGTGGMETQYF
TRBV29-1	TRBJ1-2	CSDGVGTGVGYTF
TRBV5-1	TRBJ1-5	CASSEGTATDQPQHF
TRBV10-3	TRBJ1-2	CASGTLSDLRQALGSYTF
TRBV4-2	TRBJ2-5	CASSHTPGTSGRGAQETQYF
TRBV28	TRBJ1-2	CASNTEGDIYGYTF
TRBV9	TRBJ1-1	CASSVGRANTEAFF
TRBV4-2	TRBJ1-2	CASSQEARDRVYGYTF
TRBV7-9	TRBJ2-1	CASSLPNGGEQFF
TRBV27	TRBJ2-7	CASSSISGSYEQYF
TRBV11-2	TRBJ2-1	CASSLSLNEQFF
TRBV28	TRBJ2-5	CASSLFEEARTQYF
TRBV7-5	TRBJ2-7	CVRSPFYEQYF
TRBV5-6	TRBJ2-2	CASSFSGAAGELFF
TRBV5-1	TRBJ1-2	CASSLPGQGDGYTF
TRBV30	TRBJ2-7	CAWSAAYEQYF
TRBV27	TRBJ2-7	CASSLWTGYHEQYF
TRBV2	TRBJ1-4	CASSGNREEKLFF
TRBV30	TRBJ2-3	CAWSAGLAGGGDTQYF
TRBV24-1	TRBJ1-2	CATSGSGDGYTF
TRBV7-9	TRBJ1-1	CASSGGDF
TRBV5-6	TRBJ2-7	CASSPLTGLKPYEQYF